The 13 T cell receptor beta chains in this list originate from one sample, sequenced in a study of CD8+ T cells in alopecia areata. As to treatment: oral pan-JAK inhibitor, 5-10 mg twice daily. The authors extracted RNA and reverse transcribed it into cDNA as the sequencing template. Assay: immunoSEQ multiplex PCR; the TCRdb copy retains only in-frame clones and omits some. The sample records 150,000 to 200,000 clones, 50% to 70% being singletons. This specimen consisted of CD4+ T cells sorted from blood, obtained around week 50, from a patient treated with tofacitinib. Every receptor here comes from a human donor with alopecia areata.

V and J are TRBV30 and TRBJ1-2; 7 bases match TRBD1. The CDR3 runs 13 residues. Germline CDR1 is GTSNPN and CDR2 is SVGIG (reference sequence). V dropped 4 bases and J dropped 7; count of bases not matched to a gene: 9. The CDR3 spells CAWTRQGLGGYTF. CDR3 nucleotide sequence: TGTGCCTGGACTAGACAGGGCCTTGGTGGCTACACCTTC.

V gene TRBV7-2 combines with J gene TRBJ2-1; D gene unclear. Germline assignment: CDR1 SGHTA and CDR2 FQGNSA. V lost 1 base and J 0 bases, leaving 13 bases between the germline ends. The CDR3 totals 17 residues. The CDR3 here is CASSLGPFPTSYNEQFF. The CDR3 DNA is TGTGCCAGCAGCTTAGGTCCCTTCCCGACCTCCTACAATGAGCAGTTCTTC.

The V call is TRBV9, the J call TRBJ2-3; D possibly uses TRBD1 or TRBD2 (5 bases each). The V and J ends lost 4 bases and 2 bases respectively, with 17 bases between them. Per the germline V gene, CDR1 is SGDLS and CDR2 is YYNGEE. The CDR3 has 16 residues. This CDR3 is CASSPETGTITDTQYF. The CDR3 region has the DNA TGTGCCAGCAGCCCCGAGACGGGGACCATCACAGATACGCAGTATTTT.

The chain combines TRBV2 with TRBJ2-7, with TRBD1 matching over 7 bases. This CDR3 spans 11 amino acids. CDR1 is SNHLY, CDR2 FYNNEI, per germline. V lost 3 bases and J lost 11; bases outside the gene matches: 4. CDR3 amino acids: CASSDRGKEYF. As DNA, the CDR3 is TGTGCCAGCAGTGACAGGGGGAAGGAGTACTTC. Drawing the rest from reference TRBV2 and TRBJ2-7, the complete variable domain is EPEVTQTPSHQVTQMGQEVILRCVPISNHLYFYWYRQILGQKVEFLVSFYNNEISEKSEIFDDQFSVERPDGSNFTLKIRSTKLEDSAMYFCASSDRGKEYFGPGTRLTVT.

This clone has more than one count but fewer than ten. This chain uses TRBV15 with TRBJ2-5; 10 bases line up with TRBD1. There are 15 residues in the CDR3. Germline V CDR1 and CDR2: LNHNV, YYDKDF (reference sequence). J lost 1 base, V lost 1 base, and 0 bases had no gene match. The CDR3 region has the DNA TGTGCCACCAGCAGAGGGACAGGGGGCCAAGAGACCCAGTACTTC. Its translation: CATSRGTGGQETQYF.

The chain joins TRBV15 to TRBJ2-7, with TRBD1 identical over 9 bases. Germline CDR1 LNHNV, CDR2 YYDKDF (reference sequence). The J segment lost 6 bases and the V segment lost 0 bases, leaving 6 bases of the junction unmatched. This CDR3 is 15 amino acids long. CDR3 bases: TGTGCCACCAGCAGAGATAGGACAGGGGTTGGCGAGCAGTACTTC. This sequence encodes CATSRDRTGVGEQYF.

The J gene is TRBJ2-5, the V gene TRBV15; 9 bases are shared with TRBD1. J lost 13 bases, V lost 0 bases, and 6 bases had no gene match. Germline V gene lookup returns CDR1 LNHNV and CDR2 YYDKDF (reference sequence). This CDR3 is built from 13 residues. CDR3 loop: CATSREPSGQGYF. CDR3 coding DNA: TGTGCCACCAGCAGAGAACCGTCGGGACAGGGGTACTTC.

The genes are TRBV30 and TRBJ1-2; D is uncertain. Trimming took 0 bases from V and 3 from J, leaving 8 bases between them. Looked up from germline, CDR1 is GTSNPN and CDR2 is SVGIG (reference sequence). The CDR3 spans 13 residues. Here the CDR3 reads CAWSVALDYGYTF. CDR3 sequence (DNA): TGTGCCTGGAGTGTGGCGTTAGACTATGGCTACACCTTC.

This chain connects TRBV18 to TRBJ1-4; 7 nucleotides agree with TRBD1. The CDR3 is 15 amino acids. CDR1 is KGHSH and CDR2 is LQKENI in the germline V gene. With 3 bases clipped from V and 3 bases from J, the junction kept 4 bases outside the gene matches. For the CDR3, the DNA is TGTGCCAGCTCACCCGATCAGGGGGCTAATGAAAAACTGTTTTTT. Protein: CASSPDQGANEKLFF.

The rearrangement links TRBV7-3 to TRBJ2-7, with D perhaps matching TRBD1 (6 bases). V shed 3 bases and J shed 6 bases, with 12 bases lying between them. Germline values: CDR1 SGHTA, CDR2 FQGTGA. The CDR3 length is 13 residues. The CDR3 spells CASSLVTGSEQYF. CDR3 DNA: TGTGCCAGCAGCTTGGTAACAGGGAGCGAGCAGTACTTC.

This chain uses TRBV4-2 with TRBJ1-6, with D uncertain. Germline V gives CDR1 LGHNA, CDR2 YNFKEQ. The V gene lost 0 bases and the J gene lost 4 bases, with 10 bases spanning the gap. CDR3 length equals 16 residues. The CDR3 DNA reads as TGTGCCAGCAGCCAAGATGCTGGTCGGTATAATTCACCCCTCCACTTT. The encoded protein is CASSQDAGRYNSPLHF.

The chain carries TRBV30 and TRBJ2-5; possible D gene TRBD2, 6 bases. Germline loops: CDR1 GTSNPN, CDR2 SVGIG (reference sequence). The CDR3 sequence is 15 residues long. The V gene lost 0 bases and the J gene lost 1 base, with 12 bases spanning the gap. CDR3 nucleotides: TGTGCCTGGAGTGTACTAGCAGGAATCCAAGAGACCCAGTACTTC. Translation: CAWSVLAGIQETQYF. Filled out from reference TRBV30 and TRBJ2-5, the complete variable domain reads SQTIHQWPATLVQPVGSPLSLECTVEGTSNPNLYWYRQAAGRGLQLLFYSVGIGQISSEVPQNLSASRPQDRQFILSSKKLLLSDSGFYLCAWSVLAGIQETQYFGPGTRLLVL.

The rearrangement uses TRBV14 and TRBJ1-2; D is unresolved. V was cut by 1 base and J by 7 bases, with 10 bases left in between. The CDR3 consists of 13 residues. CDR1 is SGHDN, CDR2 FVKESK, per germline. CDR3 region: CASSQGARAGYTF. Here the CDR3 DNA reads TGTGCCAGCAGCCAAGGAGCGAGGGCTGGCTACACCTTC.